The clone carrying this T cell receptor beta chain occurred many times. The antigen remains unidentified. Patients with ophthalmopathy all had a Clinical Activity Score of at least 3, a NOSPECS grade of at least 4 and duration under 3 months. Diagnostic decisions used clinical symptoms, serum thyroxine and TRAb, thyroid ultrasound and orbital computed tomography. The PBMCs studied were ones that came from 8 to 10 ml fresh peripheral blood. The data stem from a study of T cells in Graves' hyperthyroidism and ophthalmopathy. The study's findings and limits: Researchers found most expanded thyroid clonotypes above 0.001 in blood as well.

The CDR3 totals 14 residues. Germline V lookup: CDR1 SEHNR, CDR2 FQNEAQ (reference sequence). Trimming took off 1 base at V and 7 bases at J, with 12 bases between the two ends. Using RNA transcripts as the source, TCR beta CDR3 regions were amplified. The study used the HTBI primer set for a first-round RT-PCR of the TCR CDR3. MiXCR, applied by TCRdb to the multiplex PCR reads, yields one record per CDR3 protein. This table has about 55,000 distinct CDR3 sequences, 53% appearing once. This chain connects TRBV7-9 to TRBJ2-3; weak D call: TRBD2 (6 bases). The receptor was derived from a woman aged 55-69 years with Graves' ophthalmopathy. The specimen sequenced was blood. CDR3 in amino acids: CASSLEGRGYTQYF. DNA of the CDR3: TGTGCCAGCAGCTTAGAGGGGCGGGGTTATACGCAGTATTTT. Supplemented by reference TRBV7-9 and TRBJ2-3, the full variable domain reads DTGVSQNPRHKITKRGQNVTFRCDPISEHNRLYWYRQTLGQGPEFLTYFQNEAQLEKSRLLSDRFSAERPKGSFSTLEIQRTEQGDSAMYLCASSLEGRGYTQYFGPGTRLTVL.